A selection of T cell receptor beta chains follows, all from one sample in a study of identical twins. Each CDR3 protein gets one entry after TCRdb re-called the 5' RACE reads with MiXCR. The repertoire consists of about 790,000 distinct CDR3 sequences, with roughly 18% occurring once and the leading ten covering around 13%. These sequences were also reported in another study, on T cells expressing NK-cell markers.

Sequencing was carried out using PBMCs. The receptors shown here come from a woman aged 18 to 35 in good health. Each CDR3 is given with its conserved first and last residue. A D gene is named only where the DNA matches it firmly. A row's size may be missing; if present it is once, few, many or a size class.

TRBD1,NA,TRBV6-1,TRBJ2-7,CASSGGGTGGSYEQYF,TGTGCCAGCAGTGGGGGGGGGACAGGGGGCTCCTACGAGCAGTACTTC
NA,NA,TRBV15,TRBJ2-5,CATSRGTDLWETQYF,TGTGCCACCAGCAGAGGTACGGACCTCTGGGAGACCCAGTACTTC
NA,many,TRBV9,TRBJ2-1,CASSVVPTGSYNEQFF,TGTGCCAGCAGCGTAGTTCCGACAGGTTCCTACAATGAGCAGTTCTTC
NA,few,TRBV5-1,TRBJ2-1,CASSLATSSVPEGNEQFF,TGCGCCAGCAGCTTGGCCACCTCTAGCGTCCCGGAAGGCAATGAGCAGTTCTTC
NA,few,TRBV5-1,TRBJ2-1,CASSLGGSRGYNEQFF,TGCGCCAGCAGCTTGGGGGGATCCCGGGGCTACAATGAGCAGTTCTTC
NA,NA,TRBV4-3,TRBJ2-1,CASSLRGGGYNEQFF,TGCGCCAGCAGCCTACGGGGCGGTGGCTACAATGAGCAGTTCTTC
TRBD2,NA,TRBV7-2,TRBJ2-1,CASSSVQREKNEQFF,TGTGCCAGCAGCTCAGTCCAGCGGGAGAAGAATGAGCAGTTCTTC
TRBD1,few,TRBV24-1,TRBJ2-5,CATSVGQGPQETQYF,TGTGCCACCAGTGTGGGACAGGGACCTCAAGAGACCCAGTACTTC
NA,NA,TRBV6-1,TRBJ2-1,CASSARQGGSYNEQFF,TGTGCCAGCAGTGCAAGACAGGGAGGGTCCTACAATGAGCAGTTCTTC
NA,NA,TRBV13,TRBJ2-2,CASSLFEGRSPGELFF,TGTGCCAGCAGCTTATTTGAGGGCCGTTCCCCCGGGGAGCTGTTTTTT
NA,NA,TRBV5-1,TRBJ2-2,CASSLVGASAGELFF,TGCGCCAGCAGCTTGGTAGGGGCATCCGCCGGGGAGCTGTTTTTT
TRBD1,few,TRBV20-1,TRBJ2-2,CSAETGLNTGELFF,TGCAGTGCGGAGACAGGGTTGAACACCGGGGAGCTGTTTTTT
TRBD1,few,TRBV5-1,TRBJ2-3,CASSLEGQATDTQYF,TGCGCCAGCAGCTTGGAGGGACAGGCCACAGATACGCAGTATTTT
NA,NA,TRBV12-3/TRBV12-4,TRBJ2-3,CASSFYGGDTQYF,TGTGCCAGCAGTTTCTATGGGGGAGATACGCAGTATTTT
NA,NA,TRBV2,TRBJ1-2,CASSWETVSYGYTF,TGTGCCAGCTCTTGGGAGACAGTCAGCTATGGCTACACCTTC
TRBD2,NA,TRBV20-1,TRBJ2-5,CSARLAGSQETQYF,TGCAGTGCTCGACTAGCGGGATCTCAAGAGACCCAGTACTTC
TRBD2,few,TRBV12-3/TRBV12-4,TRBJ2-7,CASSLRLAGGGNEQYF,TGTGCCAGCAGTTTACGCCTAGCGGGGGGTGGAAACGAGCAGTACTTC
TRBD1,few,TRBV3-1,TRBJ2-5,CASRRDREVPQYF,TGTGCCAGCAGGAGGGACAGGGAAGTTCCCCAGTACTTC
TRBD2,NA,TRBV10-1,TRBJ2-3,CASSPGTSGASTDTQYF,TGCGCCAGCAGCCCCGGGACTAGCGGGGCGAGCACAGATACGCAGTATTTT
NA,NA,TRBV7-2,TRBJ2-7,CASSGTGNSLEQYF,TGTGCCAGCAGCGGAACAGGAAACTCCCTCGAGCAGTACTTC
NA,NA,TRBV20-1,TRBJ1-1,CSARWGANTEAFF,TGCAGTGCTAGGTGGGGGGCGAACACTGAAGCTTTCTTT
NA,NA,TRBV29-1,TRBJ2-1,CSSGVGVSDEQFF,TGCAGCTCAGGAGTGGGGGTGTCCGATGAGCAGTTCTTC
TRBD1,NA,TRBV29-1,TRBJ2-5,CSVVWTGGQETQYF,TGCAGCGTCGTTTGGACAGGAGGCCAAGAGACCCAGTACTTC
NA,NA,TRBV9,TRBJ1-1,CASSVGPGNTEAFF,TGTGCCAGCAGCGTAGGTCCAGGGAACACTGAAGCTTTCTTT
NA,NA,TRBV21-1,TRBJ2-7,CASSKEHGLADSYEQYF,TGTGCCAGCAGCAAAGAGCATGGGCTAGCAGATTCCTACGAGCAGTACTTC
NA,NA,TRBV5-1,TRBJ1-5,CASSLGASQPQHF,TGCGCCAGCAGCTTGGGGGCATCTCAGCCCCAGCATTTT
TRBD1,few,TRBV7-2,TRBJ1-1,CASSLAVGGLAFF,TGTGCCAGCAGCTTAGCAGTAGGGGGCTTAGCTTTCTTT
TRBD2,few,TRBV6-2/TRBV6-3,TRBJ2-7,CASSQTSGPSGEQYF,TGTGCCAGCAGCCAGACTAGCGGCCCTTCGGGGGAGCAGTACTTC
TRBD2,few,TRBV27,TRBJ2-1,CASSSLATPNEQFF,TGTGCCAGCAGTTCACTAGCGACTCCCAATGAGCAGTTCTTC
TRBD2,many,TRBV6-4,TRBJ2-3,CASSPSGGRDTQYF,TGTGCCAGCAGCCCTAGCGGGGGAAGGGATACGCAGTATTTT
NA,few,TRBV20-1,TRBJ1-2,CSARAGRVEYGYTF,TGCAGTGCTAGAGCTGGCAGGGTGGAGTATGGCTACACCTTC
NA,NA,TRBV20-1,TRBJ2-3,CSARPTGAFDTQYF,TGCAGTGCTAGACCGACGGGAGCTTTTGATACGCAGTATTTT
TRBD1,NA,TRBV6-5,TRBJ1-5,CASSHGGQSNQPQHF,TGTGCCAGCAGTCACGGGGGACAGTCTAATCAGCCCCAGCATTTT
NA,NA,TRBV20-1,TRBJ2-3,CSAIAREKGNTQYF,TGCAGTGCTATCGCCCGGGAGAAAGGAAATACGCAGTATTTT
NA,few,TRBV29-1,TRBJ1-2,CSVESESSYGYTF,TGCAGCGTTGAGTCGGAGAGTTCCTATGGCTACACCTTC
TRBD1,NA,TRBV18,TRBJ2-7,CASSPGTGWSYEQYF,TGTGCCAGCTCACCCGGGACAGGGTGGTCCTACGAGCAGTACTTC
NA,NA,TRBV7-9,TRBJ2-7,CASSFEWAYEQYF,TGTGCCAGCAGCTTCGAGTGGGCCTACGAGCAGTACTTC
TRBD2,NA,TRBV4-3,TRBJ2-1,CASSQEGGVSSYNEQFF,TGCGCCAGCAGCCAAGAGGGGGGGGTAAGCTCCTACAATGAGCAGTTCTTC
NA,NA,TRBV30,TRBJ2-1,CAWSLVGEQFF,TGTGCCTGGAGTTTAGTCGGGGAGCAGTTCTTC
NA,few,TRBV4-1,TRBJ1-5,CASSQDLSASNQPQHF,TGCGCCAGCAGCCAAGATTTGTCGGCTAGCAATCAGCCCCAGCATTTT
TRBD1,few,TRBV5-1,TRBJ1-1,CASSFLDRGTEAFF,TGCGCCAGCAGCTTTTTGGACAGGGGCACTGAAGCTTTCTTT
NA,NA,TRBV19,TRBJ2-3,CASSIAGRGTDTQYF,TGTGCCAGTAGTATCGCGGGACGGGGTACAGATACGCAGTATTTT
NA,NA,TRBV9,TRBJ2-3,CASSVGDGTRDTQYF,TGTGCCAGCAGCGTAGGGGACGGGACCAGGGATACGCAGTATTTT
NA,NA,TRBV6-2/TRBV6-3,TRBJ2-5,CASSYHLSEKYF,TGTGCCAGCAGTTACCATTTGTCCGAGAAGTACTTC
TRBD2,NA,TRBV10-3,TRBJ2-5,CAISYLAGNGQETQYF,TGTGCCATCAGCTATCTAGCGGGGAACGGACAAGAGACCCAGTACTTC
NA,NA,TRBV20-1,TRBJ1-3,CSAQRADTIYF,TGCAGTGCTCAAAGAGCCGACACCATATATTTT
NA,few,TRBV20-1,TRBJ1-1,CSASRPGYTEAFF,TGCAGTGCTAGTCGGCCGGGGTACACTGAAGCTTTCTTT
TRBD2,NA,TRBV12-3/TRBV12-4,TRBJ2-7,CASTQRLANYEQYF,TGTGCCAGCACACAACGACTAGCGAACTACGAGCAGTACTTC
NA,many,TRBV20-1,TRBJ1-6,CSARGIQGIRSPLHF,TGCAGTGCTAGAGGGATCCAGGGAATTCGGTCACCCCTCCACTTT
NA,NA,TRBV5-1,TRBJ2-7,CASSPQGFVQYF,TGCGCCAGCAGCCCCCAGGGGTTCGTGCAGTACTTC
NA,NA,TRBV9,TRBJ2-2,CASSVDPQNSGGELFF,TGTGCCAGCAGCGTAGATCCCCAAAATTCGGGCGGGGAGCTGTTTTTT
NA,NA,TRBV12-3/TRBV12-4,TRBJ2-7,CASSEGRSGVDEQYF,TGTGCCAGCAGCGAAGGGAGGTCGGGTGTAGACGAGCAGTACTTC
TRBD2,few,TRBV7-9,TRBJ2-1,CASSPGGLAGDYEQFF,TGTGCCAGCAGCCCGGGTGGGCTAGCGGGAGACTATGAGCAGTTCTTC
NA,NA,TRBV7-9,TRBJ1-6,CAYSRGESPLHF,TGTGCCTACTCGAGGGGAGAATCACCCCTCCACTTT